This entry is about one T cell receptor (beta chain). Its antigen is undetermined. Trimming left V 0 bases short and J 8 bases short, with 17 bases between. From germline, CDR1 is GTSNPN and CDR2 SVGIG (reference sequence). The CDR3 is made up of 16 amino acids. Sequencing was performed with immunoSEQ multiplex PCR; in TCRdb, only in-frame clones are kept and a portion is missing. The sample contains about 16,000 clones, about nine tenths of which appear only once. This sample stems from a study of lymphopenia after photon versus proton radiotherapy. Study-wide points: Oligoclonal CD8+ Temra expansion after nadir drove photon patients' diversity drop. Authors raise, but do not show, better survival with proton therapy. Post-nadir TCR diversity decline inversely tracked overall survival among those who died. Proton therapy kept repertoires fairly stable, unlike photons, which gained effector/memory cells.

The source material was peripheral blood, sampled from a patient treated with proton-based radiotherapy. This clonotype originated in a man in his sixties or seventies with pancreatic cancer. The J gene is TRBJ1-6, the V gene TRBV30; D remains ambiguous. The CDR3 DNA sequence: TGTGCCTGGAGTGTAAACTTTGGCCTTCACCATTCACCCCTCCACTTT. It encodes CAWSVNFGLHHSPLHF. The whole variable domain, remainder taken from reference TRBV30 and TRBJ1-6, is SQTIHQWPATLVQPVGSPLSLECTVEGTSNPNLYWYRQAAGRGLQLLFYSVGIGQISSEVPQNLSASRPQDRQFILSSKKLLLSDSGFYLCAWSVNFGLHHSPLHFGNGTRLTVT.